This T cell receptor (beta chain) came from a study of control samples from healthy donors and cancer patients. The V gene end was trimmed by 0 bases and the J gene end by 4 bases; junction bases not matched to a gene: 5. There are 15 residues in the CDR3. Germline V lookup: CDR1 SGHNT, CDR2 YYREEE (reference sequence). Some clones are missing from TCRdb's copy, which holds only in-frame ones; the method was immunoSEQ multiplex PCR. Altogether about 140,000 clones are present, approximately 94% being singletons, with the ten largest covering roughly 13%. The source of this sequence is a man in his forties in good health. The sequencing sample was made of blood. The gene calls are TRBV5-4 and TRBJ1-2; 8 bases line up with TRBD1. CDR3 nucleotide sequence: TGTGCCAGCAGCTTGGAATTCAGGGGGCCCTATGGCTACACCTTC. Protein product: CASSLEFRGPYGYTF.